Listed below are T cell receptor beta chains from one sample, sequenced in a study of T cells in Graves' hyperthyroidism and ophthalmopathy. TCRdb redid the calling of the multiplex PCR reads with MiXCR, one entry per CDR3 protein. The table lists 350,000 to 450,000 distinct CDR3 sequences, about a sixth of them singletons. Sequencing was performed on blood. All receptors derive from a woman between 25 and 40 years old with Graves' hyperthyroidism that later progressed to Graves' ophthalmopathy. Both conserved end residues are part of each CDR3. D genes are given only for firm matches. A row's size may be missing; if present it is once, few, many or a size class.

j_call d_call clone_size v_call cdr3_nt cdr3_aa
TRBJ1-1 NA many TRBV18 TGTGCCAGCTCACCAGCAGGGGACCGTACTGAAGCTTTCTTT CASSPAGDRTEAFF
TRBJ2-7 TRBD2 few TRBV18 TGTGCCAGCTCACCCCGGACGGGACTAGCGGGCTCCTACGAGCAGTACTTC CASSPRTGLAGSYEQYF
TRBJ2-7 NA NA TRBV2 TGTGCCAGCTCACCCTCGGACAGCTCCTACGAGCAGTACTTC CASSPSDSSYEQYF
TRBJ1-1 NA many TRBV3-1 TGTGCCAGCAGCCAAGCCCGGACAGTGAACACTGAAGCTTTCTTT CASSQARTVNTEAFF
TRBJ2-7 NA many TRBV27 TGTGCCAGCAGTTTATCGACGGCCTACGAGCAGTACTTC CASSLSTAYEQYF
TRBJ1-3 NA few TRBV2 TGTGCCAGCAGTTCCAGCTTAAACTCTGGAAACACCATATATTTT CASSSSLNSGNTIYF
TRBJ2-3 NA NA TRBV28 TGTGCCACCCATGAGACGGGGACAGATACGCAGTATTTT CATHETGTDTQYF
TRBJ1-5 NA many TRBV30 TGTGCCTGGAGTGGCGGATTCAATCAGCCCCAGCATTTT CAWSGGFNQPQHF
TRBJ2-7 TRBD1 many TRBV3-1 TGTGCCAGCAGCCGGACAGGTGCCTTCTACGAGCAGTACTTC CASSRTGAFYEQYF
TRBJ2-1 NA few TRBV5-6 TGTGCCAGCAGCTTGGATTTCGACAATGAGCAGTTCTTC CASSLDFDNEQFF
TRBJ1-5 TRBD1 many TRBV27 TGTGCCAGCAGCCAGACAGGGGGTGGACAGCCCCAGCATTTT CASSQTGGGQPQHF
TRBJ2-2 NA few TRBV28 TGTGCCAGCAGCCCTATCGGGGGGCTGGTCGGGGAGCTGTTTTTT CASSPIGGLVGELFF
TRBJ1-4 NA many TRBV12-3/TRBV12-4 TGTGCCAGCTCGGGTGGTGAAAAACTGTTTTTT CASSGGEKLFF
TRBJ1-5 NA NA TRBV7-2 TGTGCCAGCAGCCGTGGCTTCAATCAGCCCCAGCATTTT CASSRGFNQPQHF
TRBJ1-5 NA few TRBV27 TGTGCCAGCAGCCCAATTCCCGGGTCTAGCAATCAGCCCCAGCATTTT CASSPIPGSSNQPQHF
TRBJ1-4 TRBD1 NA TRBV7-9 TGTGCCAGCAGTTTCATTCAGGGGGCAATAGGGGAAAAACTGTTTTTT CASSFIQGAIGEKLFF
TRBJ2-1 NA many TRBV20-1 TGCAGTGCGGACCCCTTGCAGGGGGGCAATGAGCAGTTCTTC CSADPLQGGNEQFF
TRBJ2-1 TRBD1 many TRBV6-1 TGTGCCAGCAGTGAAACGGGACAGACCGATGAGCAGTTCTTC CASSETGQTDEQFF
TRBJ2-3 TRBD2 NA TRBV12-3/TRBV12-4 TGTGCCAGCAGGGGGGGGGGAAAAACCACAGATACGCAGTATTTT CASRGGGKTTDTQYF
TRBJ1-4 NA NA TRBV29-1 TGCAGCGTTACAGATAATAATGAAAAACTGTTTTTT CSVTDNNEKLFF
TRBJ1-4 TRBD1 NA TRBV18 TGTGCCAGCTCATCACAGGGGCCCTCTAATGAAAAACTGTTTTTT CASSSQGPSNEKLFF
TRBJ2-2 TRBD1 NA TRBV7-6 TGTGCCAGCAGCTTAGCAGGGGGCGGAAACACCGGGGAGCTGTTTTTT CASSLAGGGNTGELFF
TRBJ2-3 NA many TRBV15 TGTGCCACCAGCAGGGGGGAGGCAGATACGCAGTATTTT CATSRGEADTQYF
TRBJ2-5 NA NA TRBV19 TGTGCCAGTAGGGGCTACGGGGAGACCCAGTACTTC CASRGYGETQYF
TRBJ2-1 TRBD1 many TRBV6-1 TGTGCCAGCAGTGAGGGACAGCACATCTCCTACAATGAGCAGTTCTTC CASSEGQHISYNEQFF
TRBJ2-7 NA few TRBV29-1 TGCAGCGTTATTTTCTTGCAGGCTGAAGAGCAGTACTTC CSVIFLQAEEQYF
TRBJ1-1 NA few TRBV5-1 TGCGCCAGCACCTTCAGTGGGGGAGACGACGCTTTCTTT CASTFSGGDDAFF
TRBJ2-1 NA few TRBV5-1 TGCGCCAGCAGTGTGGTCGGGACCTTCAATGAGCAGTTCTTC CASSVVGTFNEQFF
TRBJ2-7 TRBD1 NA TRBV30 TGTGCCTGGAGTATGGACAGGGGGGACGAGCAGTACTTC CAWSMDRGDEQYF
TRBJ1-1 NA many TRBV18 TGTGCCAGCTCACCATCGTCAGGGAGAGGCACTGAAGCTTTCTTT CASSPSSGRGTEAFF
TRBJ2-1 NA many TRBV5-1 TGCGCCAGCAGCTTGGAGGGGGGGCACCTCTTCGGTGAGCAGTTCTTC CASSLEGGHLFGEQFF
TRBJ1-4 TRBD1 few TRBV10-1 TGCGCCGGACAGGTTTCAACTAGTGAAAAACTGTTTTTT CAGQVSTSEKLFF
TRBJ2-7 NA many TRBV5-1 TGCGCCAGCAGCCCAGGGACTGAAAACTACGAGCAGTACTTC CASSPGTENYEQYF
TRBJ1-6 NA many TRBV12-3/TRBV12-4 TGTGCCAGCAGTCCCCATTGGGGTGGAGATTCGCCTTCACCCCTCCACTTT CASSPHWGGDSPSPLHF
TRBJ1-3 NA many TRBV20-1 TGCAGTGCTAGACAGGGTCCTGGAAACACCATATATTTT CSARQGPGNTIYF
TRBJ1-2 NA many TRBV12-3/TRBV12-4 TGTGCCAGCAGCCTAACCAGGGATGGCTACACCTTC CASSLTRDGYTF
TRBJ2-1 TRBD2 NA TRBV27 TGTGCCAGCAGTTTATTGGGACTAGCGGGAGGGGCTGAGCAGTTCTTC CASSLLGLAGGAEQFF